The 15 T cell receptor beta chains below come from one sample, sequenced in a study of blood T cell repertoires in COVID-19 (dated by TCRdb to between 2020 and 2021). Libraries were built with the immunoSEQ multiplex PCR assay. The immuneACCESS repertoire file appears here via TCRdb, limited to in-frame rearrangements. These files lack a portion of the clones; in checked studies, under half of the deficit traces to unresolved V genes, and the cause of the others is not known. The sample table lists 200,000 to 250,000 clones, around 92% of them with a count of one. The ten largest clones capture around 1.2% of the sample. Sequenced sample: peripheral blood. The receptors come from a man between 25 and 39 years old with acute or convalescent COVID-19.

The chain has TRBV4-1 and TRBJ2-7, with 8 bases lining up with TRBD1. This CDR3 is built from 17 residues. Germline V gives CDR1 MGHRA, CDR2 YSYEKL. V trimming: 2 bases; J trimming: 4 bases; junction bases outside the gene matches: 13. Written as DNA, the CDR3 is TGCGCCAGCAGCCAACGGACAGGGAAGGAGGGGATATACGAGCAGTACTTC. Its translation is CASSQRTGKEGIYEQYF.

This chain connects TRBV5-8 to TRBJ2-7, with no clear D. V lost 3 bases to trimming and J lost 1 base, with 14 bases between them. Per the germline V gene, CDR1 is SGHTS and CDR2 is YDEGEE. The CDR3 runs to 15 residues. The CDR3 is CASSSPGYASYEQYF. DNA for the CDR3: TGTGCCAGCAGCTCCCCGGGTTACGCATCCTACGAGCAGTACTTC.

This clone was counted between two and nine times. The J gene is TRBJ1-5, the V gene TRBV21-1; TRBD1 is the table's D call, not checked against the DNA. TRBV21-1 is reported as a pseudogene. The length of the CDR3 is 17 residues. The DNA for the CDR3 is TGTGCCAGCAGCAAATTGGGGACAGGTGAGGACAATCAGCCCCAGCATTTT. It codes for CASSKLGTGEDNQPQHF.

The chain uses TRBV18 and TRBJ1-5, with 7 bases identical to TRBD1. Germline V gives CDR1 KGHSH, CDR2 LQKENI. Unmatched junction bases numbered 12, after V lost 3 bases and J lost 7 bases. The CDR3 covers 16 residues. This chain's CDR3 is CASSPGGGTVFQPQHF. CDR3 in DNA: TGTGCCAGCTCACCCGGGGGCGGGACAGTATTCCAGCCCCAGCATTTT. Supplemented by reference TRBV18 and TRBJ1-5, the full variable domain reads NAGVMQNPRHLVRRRGQEARLRCSPMKGHSHVYWYRQLPEEGLKFMVYLQKENIIDESGMPKERFSAEFPKEGPSILRIQQVVRGDSAAYFCASSPGGGTVFQPQHFGDGTRLSIL.

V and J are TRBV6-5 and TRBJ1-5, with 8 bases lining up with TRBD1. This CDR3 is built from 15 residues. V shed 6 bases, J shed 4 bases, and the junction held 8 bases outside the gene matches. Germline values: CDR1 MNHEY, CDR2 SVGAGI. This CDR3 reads CASRQDRGQNQPQHF. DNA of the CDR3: TGTGCCAGCAGGCAAGACAGGGGACAAAATCAGCCCCAGCATTTT.

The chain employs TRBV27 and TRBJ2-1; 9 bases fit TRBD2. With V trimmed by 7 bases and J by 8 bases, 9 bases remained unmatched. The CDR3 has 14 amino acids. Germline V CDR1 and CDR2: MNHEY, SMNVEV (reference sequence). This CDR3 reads CASKDSGSHYEQFF. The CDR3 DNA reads TGTGCCAGCAAGGATAGCGGGAGTCATTATGAGCAGTTCTTC.

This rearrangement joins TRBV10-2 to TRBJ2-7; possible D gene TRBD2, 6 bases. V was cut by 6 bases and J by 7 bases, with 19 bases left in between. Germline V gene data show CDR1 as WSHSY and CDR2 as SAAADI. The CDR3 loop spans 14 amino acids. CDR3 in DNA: TGCGCCAGCAGCCCGGGACTGGAGTTGGGTGAGCAGTACTTC. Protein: CASSPGLELGEQYF.

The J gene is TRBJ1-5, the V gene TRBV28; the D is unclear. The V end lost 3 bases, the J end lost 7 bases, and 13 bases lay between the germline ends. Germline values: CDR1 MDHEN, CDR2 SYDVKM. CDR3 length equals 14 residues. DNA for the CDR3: TGTGCCAGCAGTTTCCCCCATGTTTCCCAGCCCCAGCATTTT. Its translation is CASSFPHVSQPQHF.

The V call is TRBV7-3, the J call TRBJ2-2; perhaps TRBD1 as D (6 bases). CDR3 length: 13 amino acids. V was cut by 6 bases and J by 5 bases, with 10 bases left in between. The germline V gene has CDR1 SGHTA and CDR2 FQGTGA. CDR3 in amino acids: CASSPQGTGELFF. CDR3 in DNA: TGTGCCAGCAGTCCACAGGGTACCGGGGAGCTGTTTTTT.

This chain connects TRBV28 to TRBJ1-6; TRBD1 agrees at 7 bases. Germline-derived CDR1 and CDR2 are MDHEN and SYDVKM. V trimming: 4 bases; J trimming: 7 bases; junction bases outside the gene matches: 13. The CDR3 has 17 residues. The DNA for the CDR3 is TGTGCCAGCAGTTCAAAGGGGGCCGGTTATCCCAATTCACCCCTCCACTTT. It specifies CASSSKGAGYPNSPLHF. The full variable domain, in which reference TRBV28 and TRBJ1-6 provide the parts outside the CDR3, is DVKVTQSSRYLVKRTGEKVFLECVQDMDHENMFWYRQDPGLGLRLIYFSYDVKMKEKGDIPEGYSVSREKKERFSLILESASTNQTSMYLCASSSKGAGYPNSPLHFGNGTRLTVT.

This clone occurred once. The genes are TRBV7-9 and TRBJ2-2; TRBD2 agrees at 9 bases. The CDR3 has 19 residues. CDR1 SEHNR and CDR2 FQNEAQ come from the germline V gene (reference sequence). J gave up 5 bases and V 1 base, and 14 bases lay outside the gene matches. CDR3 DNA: TGTGCCAGCAGCTTAGACGCCCCGGGACTAGCCGGAAAAACCGGGGAGCTGTTTTTT. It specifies CASSLDAPGLAGKTGELFF.

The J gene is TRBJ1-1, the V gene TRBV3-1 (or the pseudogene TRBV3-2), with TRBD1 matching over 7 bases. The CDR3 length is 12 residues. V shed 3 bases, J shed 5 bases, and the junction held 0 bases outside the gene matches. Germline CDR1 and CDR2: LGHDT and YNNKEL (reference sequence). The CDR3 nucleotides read TGTGCCAGCAGCCACAGGGGGACTGAAGCTTTCTTT. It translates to CASSHRGTEAFF.

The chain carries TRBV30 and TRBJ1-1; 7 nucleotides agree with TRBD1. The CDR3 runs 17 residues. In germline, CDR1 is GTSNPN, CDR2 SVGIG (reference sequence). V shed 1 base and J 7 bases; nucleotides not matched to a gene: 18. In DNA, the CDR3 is TGTGCCTGGAGTGCAATCCTTCACCGGGACAGAGGAAATGAAGCTTTCTTT. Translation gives CAWSAILHRDRGNEAFF. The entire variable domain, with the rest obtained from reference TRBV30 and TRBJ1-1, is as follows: SQTIHQWPATLVQPVGSPLSLECTVEGTSNPNLYWYRQAAGRGLQLLFYSVGIGQISSEVPQNLSASRPQDRQFILSSKKLLLSDSGFYLCAWSAILHRDRGNEAFFGQGTRLTVV.

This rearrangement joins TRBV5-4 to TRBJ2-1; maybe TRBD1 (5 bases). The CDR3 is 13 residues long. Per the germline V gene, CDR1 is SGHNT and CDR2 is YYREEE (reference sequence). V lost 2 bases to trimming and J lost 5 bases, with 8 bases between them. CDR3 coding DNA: TGTGCCAGCAGCTTCAAAGGGGACAATGAGCAGTTCTTC. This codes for CASSFKGDNEQFF.

The CDR3 loop reads CASSLSGTGELFF. The CDR3 DNA sequence: TGTGCCAGCAGTTTATCGGGCACCGGGGAGCTGTTTTTT. The chain links TRBV28 to TRBJ2-2, with D hard to call. The V end lost 1 base, the J end lost 4 bases, and 4 bases lay between the germline ends. The CDR3 has 13 residues. Germline-derived CDR1 and CDR2 are MDHEN and SYDVKM.